This is a list of T cell receptor beta chains from one sample in a study of spatial heterogeneity in lung cancer. TCRdb ran MiXCR on the 5' RACE reads and lists one entry per CDR3 protein. The profile shows under 150,000 distinct CDR3 sequences, less than 15% of them singletons. The material sequenced was PBMCs, taken at follow-up. The receptors were gathered from a male donor with early-stage non-small cell lung cancer. Each CDR3 is given with its conserved first and last residue. Each record gives: CDR3 DNA, CDR3 protein, D gene, CDR3 length, J gene, V gene, clone size. D genes are given only for firm matches. Some rows have no size entry. The others give once, few or many, or a class for an expanded clone.

CDR3nt: TGCGCCGGCAGCTTGACCACCGATTCACCCCTCCACTTT
CDR3aa: CAGSLTTDSPLHF
d_gene: NA
len: 13
j_gene: TRBJ1-6
v_gene: TRBV5-1
abundance: NA

CDR3nt: TGTGCCAGCAGTTACTCGACCAGGCTTAAAGAGACCCAGTACTTC
CDR3aa: CASSYSTRLKETQYF
d_gene: NA
len: 15
j_gene: TRBJ2-5
v_gene: TRBV6-6
abundance: few

CDR3nt: TGTGCCAGCAGCTTATGGGGACGGGACAGGGGGACTGAAGCTTTCTTT
CDR3aa: CASSLWGRDRGTEAFF
d_gene: TRBD1
len: 16
j_gene: TRBJ1-1
v_gene: TRBV5-4
abundance: NA

CDR3nt: TGCAGTGCCCCTTTAAGGAGGGGCTTTGTAGATACGCAGTATTTT
CDR3aa: CSAPLRRGFVDTQYF
d_gene: NA
len: 15
j_gene: TRBJ2-3
v_gene: TRBV20-1
abundance: NA

CDR3nt: TGCAGTGCTAGACCTGGACTAGCGGGGGGCCTAGAACTGTACAATGAGCAGTTCTTC
CDR3aa: CSARPGLAGGLELYNEQFF
d_gene: TRBD2
len: 19
j_gene: TRBJ2-1
v_gene: TRBV20-1
abundance: NA

CDR3nt: TGTGCCAGCAGTTGGGGGTACCAAGAGACCCAGTACTTC
CDR3aa: CASSWGYQETQYF
d_gene: NA
len: 13
j_gene: TRBJ2-5
v_gene: TRBV28
abundance: NA

CDR3nt: TGTGCCAGCAGCGCTAGCGGGGGGCTGGAGACCCAGTACTTC
CDR3aa: CASSASGGLETQYF
d_gene: TRBD2
len: 14
j_gene: TRBJ2-5
v_gene: TRBV9
abundance: many

CDR3nt: TGTGCCAGCAGTTTAGCAGGGGTCGGGGAGACCCAGTACTTC
CDR3aa: CASSLAGVGETQYF
d_gene: NA
len: 14
j_gene: TRBJ2-5
v_gene: TRBV12-3/TRBV12-4
abundance: many

CDR3nt: TGTGCCAGCAGCCCCAGGAGGGAGCTGTTTTTT
CDR3aa: CASSPRRELFF
d_gene: NA
len: 11
j_gene: TRBJ2-2
v_gene: TRBV7-2
abundance: few

CDR3nt: TGTGCCAGCAGTTACAGGGGCGAGACGCAGTATTTT
CDR3aa: CASSYRGETQYF
d_gene: NA
len: 12
j_gene: TRBJ2-3
v_gene: TRBV6-5
abundance: few

CDR3nt: TGTGCCTGGGGACCGGGACCTGAAGCTTTCTTT
CDR3aa: CAWGPGPEAFF
d_gene: NA
len: 11
j_gene: TRBJ1-1
v_gene: TRBV30
abundance: few

CDR3nt: TGTGCCAGCAGCTTAAGCCGCCCATCCTTCCGGGAGCAAACAGATACGCAGTATTTT
CDR3aa: CASSLSRPSFREQTDTQYF
d_gene: NA
len: 19
j_gene: TRBJ2-3
v_gene: TRBV7-3
abundance: few

CDR3nt: TGTGCCAGCAGCGTCGGGACTAGTTCCCCAAGCTCCTACGAGCAGTACTTC
CDR3aa: CASSVGTSSPSSYEQYF
d_gene: TRBD2
len: 17
j_gene: TRBJ2-7
v_gene: TRBV9
abundance: few

CDR3nt: TGTGCCAGCAGCCTCCCCCGACAGTCGACAGGGGGCACAGATACGCAGTATTTT
CDR3aa: CASSLPRQSTGGTDTQYF
d_gene: TRBD1
len: 18
j_gene: TRBJ2-3
v_gene: TRBV28
abundance: many

CDR3nt: TGTGCCAGCAGTGTGAATGTTGGCTACACCTTC
CDR3aa: CASSVNVGYTF
d_gene: NA
len: 11
j_gene: TRBJ1-2
v_gene: TRBV6-1
abundance: NA

CDR3nt: TGCGCCAGCAGCCGAATAAACAGGGGGCGCGTAACTGAAGCTTTCTTT
CDR3aa: CASSRINRGRVTEAFF
d_gene: TRBD1
len: 16
j_gene: TRBJ1-1
v_gene: TRBV4-3
abundance: many

CDR3nt: TGTGCCAGCAGTTTGGGTTTCAGCTCCTACGAGCAGTACTTC
CDR3aa: CASSLGFSSYEQYF
d_gene: NA
len: 14
j_gene: TRBJ2-7
v_gene: TRBV27
abundance: many

CDR3nt: TGTGCCAGCAGCAATAGAGGGACTAGGAACAATGAGCAGTTCTTC
CDR3aa: CASSNRGTRNNEQFF
d_gene: TRBD2
len: 15
j_gene: TRBJ2-1
v_gene: TRBV7-2
abundance: NA

CDR3nt: TGTGCCAGCAGCCAAGATCTCCTGGCAGGGAACTATGGCTACACCTTC
CDR3aa: CASSQDLLAGNYGYTF
d_gene: NA
len: 16
j_gene: TRBJ1-2
v_gene: TRBV4-2
abundance: many

CDR3nt: TGTGCCAGCAGTCCAAGCAGGGGTAAAAGCACAGATACGCAGTATTTT
CDR3aa: CASSPSRGKSTDTQYF
d_gene: NA
len: 16
j_gene: TRBJ2-3
v_gene: TRBV27
abundance: few

CDR3nt: TGTGCCAGTAGTTCCGGAGTTCTCACTGAAGCTTTCTTT
CDR3aa: CASSSGVLTEAFF
d_gene: NA
len: 13
j_gene: TRBJ1-1
v_gene: TRBV19
abundance: few

CDR3nt: TGCAGTGCTAGAGCAGGGGACTACGAGCAGTACTTC
CDR3aa: CSARAGDYEQYF
d_gene: NA
len: 12
j_gene: TRBJ2-7
v_gene: TRBV20-1
abundance: few

CDR3nt: TGTGCCAGCAGCCAAGTTTCCACTGAAGCTTTCTTT
CDR3aa: CASSQVSTEAFF
d_gene: NA
len: 12
j_gene: TRBJ1-1
v_gene: TRBV4-2
abundance: few

CDR3nt: TGTGCCAGCAGCAAGGATTTCCCCCCAGGGGAGAACTATGGCTACACCTTC
CDR3aa: CASSKDFPPGENYGYTF
d_gene: NA
len: 17
j_gene: TRBJ1-2
v_gene: TRBV7-9
abundance: NA

CDR3nt: TGTGCCAGCAGTCCAACAGGGTTTGGGCGAGCTTTCTTT
CDR3aa: CASSPTGFGRAFF
d_gene: NA
len: 13
j_gene: TRBJ1-1
v_gene: TRBV6-5
abundance: many

CDR3nt: TGTGCCAGCAGTGAATTGGCGGATACGCAGTATTTT
CDR3aa: CASSELADTQYF
d_gene: NA
len: 12
j_gene: TRBJ2-3
v_gene: TRBV2
abundance: many

CDR3nt: TGTGCCAGCAGCTTAGGGGGCGCGGGCAATCAGCCCCAGCATTTT
CDR3aa: CASSLGGAGNQPQHF
d_gene: NA
len: 15
j_gene: TRBJ1-5
v_gene: TRBV7-9
abundance: many

CDR3nt: TGTGCCAGCAGTTATCCCACAGGGGGCCTACCCTACGAGCAGTACTTC
CDR3aa: CASSYPTGGLPYEQYF
d_gene: TRBD1
len: 16
j_gene: TRBJ2-7
v_gene: TRBV2
abundance: few

CDR3nt: TGTGCCAGCAGTCCGGGACAGGGGGAGTCCTATAATTCACCCCTCCACTTT
CDR3aa: CASSPGQGESYNSPLHF
d_gene: TRBD1
len: 17
j_gene: TRBJ1-6
v_gene: TRBV27
abundance: NA

CDR3nt: TGTGCCAGCAGCCCCCGTGTGGGCTCTGGAAACACCATATATTTT
CDR3aa: CASSPRVGSGNTIYF
d_gene: NA
len: 15
j_gene: TRBJ1-3
v_gene: TRBV9
abundance: few

CDR3nt: TGTGCCAGCAGCTTATCAGTTCGGGACAGGAGATACACTGAAGCTTTCTTT
CDR3aa: CASSLSVRDRRYTEAFF
d_gene: TRBD1
len: 17
j_gene: TRBJ1-1
v_gene: TRBV11-1
abundance: NA

CDR3nt: TGCAGTGTAAGACAGGGACTAGCTAACTATGGCTACACCTTC
CDR3aa: CSVRQGLANYGYTF
d_gene: TRBD1
len: 14
j_gene: TRBJ1-2
v_gene: TRBV20-1
abundance: few

CDR3nt: TGTGCCAGCTCCCGGACTAGGGCGGACACTGAAGCTTTCTTT
CDR3aa: CASSRTRADTEAFF
d_gene: NA
len: 14
j_gene: TRBJ1-1
v_gene: TRBV18
abundance: few

CDR3nt: TGTGCCAGCAGTTACTGGACTAGCGGACGTCGGGATACGCAGTATTTT
CDR3aa: CASSYWTSGRRDTQYF
d_gene: TRBD2
len: 16
j_gene: TRBJ2-3
v_gene: TRBV6-2/TRBV6-3
abundance: NA

CDR3nt: TGTGCCAGCAGCTTAACGAGCAGCGGGGGGAGCACAGATACGCAGTATTTT
CDR3aa: CASSLTSSGGSTDTQYF
d_gene: TRBD2
len: 17
j_gene: TRBJ2-3
v_gene: TRBV7-3
abundance: NA

CDR3nt: TGTGCCAGCAGGCCAGGGGCTAGCACAGATACGCAGTATTTT
CDR3aa: CASRPGASTDTQYF
d_gene: NA
len: 14
j_gene: TRBJ2-3
v_gene: TRBV2
abundance: few